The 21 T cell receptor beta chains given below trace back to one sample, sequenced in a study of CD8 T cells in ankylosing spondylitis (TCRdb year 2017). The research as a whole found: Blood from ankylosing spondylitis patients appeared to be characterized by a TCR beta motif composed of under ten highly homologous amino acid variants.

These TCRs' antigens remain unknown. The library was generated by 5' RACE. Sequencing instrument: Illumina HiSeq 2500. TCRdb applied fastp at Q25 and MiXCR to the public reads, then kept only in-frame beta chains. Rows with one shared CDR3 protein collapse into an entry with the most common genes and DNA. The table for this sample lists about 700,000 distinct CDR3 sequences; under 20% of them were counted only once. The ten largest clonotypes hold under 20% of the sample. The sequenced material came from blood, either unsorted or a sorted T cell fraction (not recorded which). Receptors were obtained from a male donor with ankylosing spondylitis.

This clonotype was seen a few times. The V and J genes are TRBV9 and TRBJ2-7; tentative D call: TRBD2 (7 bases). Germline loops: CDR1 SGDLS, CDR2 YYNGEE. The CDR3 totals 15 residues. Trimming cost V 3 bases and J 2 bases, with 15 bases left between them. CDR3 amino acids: CASSEGGAEPYEQYF. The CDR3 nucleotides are TGTGCCAGCAGCGAAGGGGGGGCCGAGCCCTACGAGCAGTACTTC.

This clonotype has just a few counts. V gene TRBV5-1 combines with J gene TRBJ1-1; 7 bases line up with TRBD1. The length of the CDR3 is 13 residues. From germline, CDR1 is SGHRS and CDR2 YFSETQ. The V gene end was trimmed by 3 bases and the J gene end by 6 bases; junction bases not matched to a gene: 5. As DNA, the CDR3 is TGCGCCAGCAGCTACCCGGACAGGCCTGAAGCTTTCTTT. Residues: CASSYPDRPEAFF.

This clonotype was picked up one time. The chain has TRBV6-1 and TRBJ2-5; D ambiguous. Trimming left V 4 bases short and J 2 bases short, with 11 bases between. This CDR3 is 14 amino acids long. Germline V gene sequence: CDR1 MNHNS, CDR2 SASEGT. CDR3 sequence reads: CASSVVDTQETQYF. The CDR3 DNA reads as TGTGCCAGCAGTGTGGTAGACACTCAAGAGACCCAGTACTTC.

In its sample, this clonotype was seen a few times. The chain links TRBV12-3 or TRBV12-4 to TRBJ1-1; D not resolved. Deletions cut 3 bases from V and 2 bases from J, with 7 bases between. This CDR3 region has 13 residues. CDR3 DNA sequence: TGTGCCAGCAGTTTTTATGTAAACACTGAAGCTTTCTTT. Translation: CASSFYVNTEAFF.

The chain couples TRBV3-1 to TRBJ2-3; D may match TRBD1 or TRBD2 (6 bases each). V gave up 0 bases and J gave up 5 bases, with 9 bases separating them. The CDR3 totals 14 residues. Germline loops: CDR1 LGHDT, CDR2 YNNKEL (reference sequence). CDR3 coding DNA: TGTGCCAGCAGCCAAGACAGGGGAGGAGATACGCAGTATTTT. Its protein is CASSQDRGGDTQYF.

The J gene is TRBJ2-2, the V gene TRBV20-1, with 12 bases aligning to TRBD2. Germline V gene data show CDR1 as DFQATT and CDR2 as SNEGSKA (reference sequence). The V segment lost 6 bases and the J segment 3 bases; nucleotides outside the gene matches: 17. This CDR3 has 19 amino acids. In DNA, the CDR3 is TGCAGTGCGACCACCCTGGCTAGCGGGAGGGCCTGTGACACCGGGGAGCTGTTTTTT. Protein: CSATTLASGRACDTGELFF.

CDR3 amino acids: CASSQPSGANVLTF. The CDR3 DNA reads as TGCGCCAGCAGCCAACCCTCTGGGGCCAACGTCCTGACTTTC. The rearrangement joins TRBV4-1 to TRBJ2-6; unclear D gene. Between the trimmed V and J ends, which lost 2 bases and 0 bases, there was a span of 2 bases. Looked up from germline, CDR1 is MGHRA and CDR2 is YSYEKL. This CDR3 region has 14 residues.

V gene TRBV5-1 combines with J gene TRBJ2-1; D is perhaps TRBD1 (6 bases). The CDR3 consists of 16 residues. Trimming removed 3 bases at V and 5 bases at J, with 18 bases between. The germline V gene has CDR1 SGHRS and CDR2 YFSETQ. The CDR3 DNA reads TGCGCCAGCAGCTACTCATACTACAGGGCTGACAATGAGCAGTTCTTC. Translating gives CASSYSYYRADNEQFF.

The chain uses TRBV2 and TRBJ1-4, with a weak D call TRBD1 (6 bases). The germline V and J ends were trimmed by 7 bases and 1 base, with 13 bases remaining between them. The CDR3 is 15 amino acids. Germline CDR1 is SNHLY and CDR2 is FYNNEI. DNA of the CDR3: TGTGCCAGCATCAACCCCAGGGGAACTAATGAAAAACTGTTTTTT. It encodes CASINPRGTNEKLFF. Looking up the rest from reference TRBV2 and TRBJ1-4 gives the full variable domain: EPEVTQTPSHQVTQMGQEVILRCVPISNHLYFYWYRQILGQKVEFLVSFYNNEISEKSEIFDDQFSVERPDGSNFTLKIRSTKLEDSAMYFCASINPRGTNEKLFFGSGTQLSVL.

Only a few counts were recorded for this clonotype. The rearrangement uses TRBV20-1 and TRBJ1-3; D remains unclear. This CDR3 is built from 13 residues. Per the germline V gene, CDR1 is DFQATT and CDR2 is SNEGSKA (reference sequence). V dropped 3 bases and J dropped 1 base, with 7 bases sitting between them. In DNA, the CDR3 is TGCAGTGCTAGGGAAAATTCTGGAAACACCATATATTTT. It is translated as CSARENSGNTIYF.

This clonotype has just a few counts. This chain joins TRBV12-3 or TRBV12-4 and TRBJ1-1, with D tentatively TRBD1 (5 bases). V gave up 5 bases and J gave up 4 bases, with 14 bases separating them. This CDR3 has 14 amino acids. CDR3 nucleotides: TGTGCCAGCAGTATAGGGACCATGGGCACTGAAGCTTTCTTT. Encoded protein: CASSIGTMGTEAFF.

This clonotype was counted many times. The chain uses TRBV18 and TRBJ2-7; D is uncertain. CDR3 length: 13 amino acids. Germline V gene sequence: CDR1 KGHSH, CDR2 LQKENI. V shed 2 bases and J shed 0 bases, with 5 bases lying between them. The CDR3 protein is CASSPDNSYEQYF. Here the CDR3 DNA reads TGTGCCAGCTCACCAGACAACTCCTACGAGCAGTACTTC. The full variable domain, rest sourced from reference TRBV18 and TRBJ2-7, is NAGVMQNPRHLVRRRGQEARLRCSPMKGHSHVYWYRQLPEEGLKFMVYLQKENIIDESGMPKERFSAEFPKEGPSILRIQQVVRGDSAAYFCASSPDNSYEQYFGPGTRLTVT.

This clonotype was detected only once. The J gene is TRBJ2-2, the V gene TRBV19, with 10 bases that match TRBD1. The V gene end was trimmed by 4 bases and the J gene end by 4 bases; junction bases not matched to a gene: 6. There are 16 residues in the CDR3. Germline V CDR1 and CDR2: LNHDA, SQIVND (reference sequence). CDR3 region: CASSRTGQGITGELFF. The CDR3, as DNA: TGTGCCAGTAGTAGAACGGGACAGGGGATCACCGGGGAGCTGTTTTTT.

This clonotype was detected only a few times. The CDR3 protein is CASSPKVGKAFF. The DNA of the CDR3 is TGTGCCAGCAGCCCTAAGGTCGGCAAAGCTTTCTTT. The gene calls are TRBV7-6 and TRBJ1-1; D ambiguous. The CDR3 loop spans 12 amino acids. Looked up from germline, CDR1 is SGHVS and CDR2 is FNYEAQ. The V end lost 5 bases, the J end lost 9 bases, and 13 bases lay between the germline ends. The full variable domain, in which reference TRBV7-6 and TRBJ1-1 provide the parts outside the CDR3, is GAGVSQSPRYKVTKRGQDVALRCDPISGHVSLYWYRQALGQGPEFLTYFNYEAQQDKSGLPNDRFSAERPEGSISTLTIQRTEQRDSAMYRCASSPKVGKAFFGQGTRLTVV.

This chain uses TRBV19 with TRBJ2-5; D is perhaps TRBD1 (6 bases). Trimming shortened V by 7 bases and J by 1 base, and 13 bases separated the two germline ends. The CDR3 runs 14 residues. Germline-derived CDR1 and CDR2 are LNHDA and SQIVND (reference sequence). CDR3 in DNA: TGTGCCAGTACTCCAAGGGGGAGCCAAGAGACCCAGTACTTC. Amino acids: CASTPRGSQETQYF.

DNA for the CDR3: TGTGCCAGCAGCCAACATAACAATGAGCAGTTCTTC. Amino acid sequence: CASSQHNNEQFF. The V call is TRBV4-2, the J call TRBJ2-1; no definite D call. The CDR3 spans 12 residues. From germline, CDR1 is LGHNA and CDR2 YNFKEQ. V shed 2 bases and J shed 5 bases, with 4 bases lying between them.

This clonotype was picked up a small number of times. This chain's CDR3 is CASSIDRLQETQYF. CDR3 DNA: TGTGCCAGCAGCATCGACAGGCTCCAAGAGACCCAGTACTTC. The gene calls are TRBV7-2 and TRBJ2-5; TRBD1 is a possible D gene (6 bases). The V and J ends lost 5 bases and 1 base respectively, with 11 bases between them. Germline assignment: CDR1 SGHTA and CDR2 FQGNSA. CDR3 length: 14 residues.

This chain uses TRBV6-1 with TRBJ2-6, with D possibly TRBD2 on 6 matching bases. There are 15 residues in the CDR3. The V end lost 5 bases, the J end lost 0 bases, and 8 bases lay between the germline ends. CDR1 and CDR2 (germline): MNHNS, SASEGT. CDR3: CASSTRGSGANVLTF. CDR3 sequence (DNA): TGTGCCAGCAGTACGCGGGGCTCTGGGGCCAACGTCCTGACTTTC.

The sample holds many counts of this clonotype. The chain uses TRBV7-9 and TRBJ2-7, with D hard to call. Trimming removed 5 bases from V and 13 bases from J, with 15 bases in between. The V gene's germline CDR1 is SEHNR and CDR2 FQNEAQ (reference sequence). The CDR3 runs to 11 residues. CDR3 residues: CASSTTDGIYF. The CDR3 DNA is TGTGCCAGCAGCACGACGGACGGCATCTACTTC.

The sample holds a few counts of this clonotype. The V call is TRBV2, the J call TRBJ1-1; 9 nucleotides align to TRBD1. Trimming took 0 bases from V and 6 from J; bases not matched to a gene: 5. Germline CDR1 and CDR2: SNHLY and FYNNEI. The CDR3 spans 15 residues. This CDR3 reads CASSEATGGAAEAFF. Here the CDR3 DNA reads TGTGCCAGCAGTGAAGCCACAGGGGGCGCAGCTGAAGCTTTCTTT. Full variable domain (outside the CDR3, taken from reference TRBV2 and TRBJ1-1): EPEVTQTPSHQVTQMGQEVILRCVPISNHLYFYWYRQILGQKVEFLVSFYNNEISEKSEIFDDQFSVERPDGSNFTLKIRSTKLEDSAMYFCASSEATGGAAEAFFGQGTRLTVV.

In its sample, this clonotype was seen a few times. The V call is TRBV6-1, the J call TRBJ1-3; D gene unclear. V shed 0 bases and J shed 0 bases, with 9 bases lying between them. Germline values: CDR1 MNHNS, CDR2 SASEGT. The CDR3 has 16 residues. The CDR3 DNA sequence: TGTGCCAGCAGTGAAGCGCAGTGGTTCTCTGGAAACACCATATATTTT. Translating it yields CASSEAQWFSGNTIYF.